Below, 19 T cell receptor beta chains from the same sample are listed, as sequenced in a study of CD8+ T cells in alopecia areata. Treatment noted: oral pan-JAK inhibitor, 5-10 mg twice daily. RNA extraction was followed by reverse transcription into cDNA, which acted as the sequencing template. Clones were sequenced by immunoSEQ multiplex PCR, and TCRdb holds only the in-frame ones, with some missing. In the table there are over 250,000 clones, about 60% of which are singletons. This specimen consisted of CD4+ T cells sorted from blood, obtained at approximately week 52, from a patient treated with tofacitinib. The receptors originated from a human donor with alopecia areata.

V gene TRBV4-1 combines with J gene TRBJ2-2; D is perhaps TRBD1 or TRBD2 (5 bases each). The CDR3 is made up of 15 amino acids. In germline, CDR1 is MGHRA, CDR2 YSYEKL. The germline V and J ends were trimmed by 4 bases and 3 bases, with 12 bases remaining between them. The CDR3 DNA is TGCGCCAGCAGCCGAGGGGAATTCGACACCGGGGAGCTGTTTTTT. This encodes CASSRGEFDTGELFF.

V usage is TRBV4-2 and J usage is TRBJ2-5, with D tentatively TRBD2 (5 bases). CDR3 length: 13 residues. Trimming pared 8 bases from V and 2 bases from J, leaving 12 bases between. Germline CDR1 and CDR2: LGHNA and YNFKEQ. CDR3 in DNA: TGTGCCAGCGCTTACGGGATACAAGAGACCCAGTACTTC. This gives the protein CASAYGIQETQYF.

The V and J genes are TRBV6-5 and TRBJ1-6; D is undetermined. With 2 bases removed from V and 6 bases from J, the gap between germline ends came to 8 bases. CDR1 is MNHEY, CDR2 SVGAGI, per germline. The CDR3 extends over 14 amino acids. The CDR3 here is CASSYGGLNSPLHF. In DNA, the CDR3 is TGTGCCAGCAGTTACGGCGGTCTTAATTCACCCCTCCACTTT.

This sequence joins TRBV9 and TRBJ2-6, with TRBD1 matching over 7 bases. CDR1 and CDR2 from the germline V gene are SGDLS and YYNGEE. Trimming at V came to 3 bases and at J to 0 bases, leaving 9 bases not matched to a gene. The CDR3 consists of 18 residues. The CDR3 DNA sequence: TGTGCCAGCAGCGGAGGACAGGCCCGCTACTCTGGGGCCAACGTCCTGACTTTC. It encodes CASSGGQARYSGANVLTF.

The chain combines TRBV30 with TRBJ2-7, with 8 bases lining up with TRBD1. Per germline, CDR1 GTSNPN and CDR2 SVGIG (reference sequence). The CDR3 totals 12 residues. The V and J ends lost 5 bases and 2 bases, in that order; junction bases with no gene match: 2. CDR3 DNA sequence: TGTGCCTGGCAGGGGGCGACCTACGAGCAGTACTTC. This sequence encodes CAWQGATYEQYF. The full variable domain, in which reference TRBV30 and TRBJ2-7 provide the parts outside the CDR3, is SQTIHQWPATLVQPVGSPLSLECTVEGTSNPNLYWYRQAAGRGLQLLFYSVGIGQISSEVPQNLSASRPQDRQFILSSKKLLLSDSGFYLCAWQGATYEQYFGPGTRLTVT.

This clone has just a few counts. The rearrangement uses TRBV30 and TRBJ2-5; D is tentatively TRBD1 or TRBD2 (6 bases each). This CDR3 has 14 residues. The germline CDR1 and CDR2 sequences are GTSNPN and SVGIG (reference sequence). Between the trimmed V and J ends, which lost 3 bases and 2 bases, there was a span of 13 bases. The CDR3 protein is CAWSHGGLQETQYF. The CDR3 DNA reads TGTGCCTGGAGCCACGGGGGCCTTCAAGAGACCCAGTACTTC.

This clone was seen more than once but under ten times. Within the sample, other DNA sequences also encode this same CDR3. The V and J genes are TRBV29-1 and TRBJ1-1, with D perhaps TRBD1 (5 bases). This CDR3 is 13 amino acids long. Per the germline V gene, CDR1 is SQVTM and CDR2 is ANQGSEA. V was pared by 6 bases and J by 2 bases, with 13 bases between. CDR3 loop: CSVSQGLNTEAFF. CDR3 DNA: TGCAGCGTCAGCCAGGGCCTCAACACTGAAGCTTTCTTT.

The V and J genes are TRBV27 and TRBJ2-3; D unclear. The germline V and J ends were trimmed by 4 bases and 9 bases, with 14 bases remaining between them. This CDR3 is built from 13 residues. CDR1 and CDR2 from the germline V gene are MNHEY and SMNVEV (reference sequence). The CDR3 region is CASSSFLVGTQYF. The CDR3 nucleotides read TGTGCCAGCAGTTCCTTTCTGGTAGGCACGCAGTATTTT.

The gene calls are TRBV7-3 and TRBJ1-6; D may be TRBD1 (5 bases). This CDR3 is built from 16 residues. Germline CDR1 SGHTA, CDR2 FQGTGA. V was clipped by 0 bases and J by 7 bases, with 13 bases between them. The CDR3 loop is CASSLTSQGKNSPLHF. The CDR3 DNA reads as TGTGCCAGCAGCTTAACATCTCAGGGCAAGAATTCACCCCTCCACTTT. Combining the CDR3 with reference TRBV7-3 and TRBJ1-6 gives the whole variable domain GAGVSQTPSNKVTEKGKYVELRCDPISGHTALYWYRQSLGQGPEFLIYFQGTGAADDSGLPNDRFFAVRPEGSVSTLKIQRTERGDSAVYLCASSLTSQGKNSPLHFGNGTRLTVT.

This clone has just a few counts. This chain connects TRBV7-9 to TRBJ1-6; D gene uncertain. The CDR3 has 15 amino acids. Germline CDR1 reads SEHNR; CDR2 reads FQNEAQ (reference sequence). V was shortened by 4 bases and J by 8 bases, with 15 bases between the two germline ends. CDR3 DNA: TGTGCCAGCAGCTCCAGCCCCGGGAACTATTCACCCCTCCACTTT. This sequence encodes CASSSSPGNYSPLHF.

With regard to this clone: Other DNA variants within this sample encode the same CDR3. The CDR3 region is CASSPGRDQPQHF. Here the CDR3 DNA reads TGTGCCAGCTCACCCGGACGGGATCAGCCCCAGCATTTT. The genes are TRBV18 and TRBJ1-5; no definite D call. Trimming pared 3 bases from V and 5 bases from J, leaving 8 bases between. The CDR3 is 13 residues long. Germline V gives CDR1 KGHSH, CDR2 LQKENI.

This clone showed up just a few times. The chain has TRBV29-1 and TRBJ1-1, with D unresolved. Trimming removed 4 bases at V and 1 base at J, with 13 bases between. Germline V CDR1 and CDR2: SQVTM, ANQGSEA. The CDR3 spans 14 residues. CDR3 in amino acids: CSVGLGGPNTEAFF. DNA of the CDR3: TGCAGCGTTGGGTTGGGAGGGCCGAACACTGAAGCTTTCTTT.

The chain couples TRBV7-6 to TRBJ1-4; 10 bases match TRBD1. Per the germline V gene, CDR1 is SGHVS and CDR2 is FNYEAQ. Trimming took 5 bases from V and 8 from J; bases not matched to a gene: 5. This CDR3 is built from 14 residues. For the CDR3, the DNA is TGTGCCAGCAGCCTGGGGACAGGGGCGGAAAAACTGTTTTTT. Its protein is CASSLGTGAEKLFF.

This clone showed up just a few times. V is TRBV5-6 and J is TRBJ1-1; no clear D gene. Trimming shortened V by 0 bases and J by 6 bases, and 3 bases separated the two germline ends. The CDR3 contains 11 residues. Per the germline V gene, CDR1 is SGHDT and CDR2 is YYEEEE. For the CDR3, the DNA is TGTGCCAGCAGCTTGGGTCCTGAAGCTTTCTTT. This gives the protein CASSLGPEAFF.

This clone was observed a handful of times. V and J are TRBV7-2 and TRBJ2-3, with D hard to call. V lost 1 base, J lost 2 bases, and 7 bases lay in between. CDR3 size: 14 residues. From germline, CDR1 is SGHTA and CDR2 FQGNSA. The CDR3 bases are TGTGCCAGCAGCTTAGGGTCTTACACAGATACGCAGTATTTT. It codes for CASSLGSYTDTQYF.

This clone was seen a handful of times. The chain uses TRBV7-9 and TRBJ1-1; D unresolved. This CDR3 spans 14 amino acids. The V end lost 5 bases, the J end lost 0 bases, and 10 bases lay between the germline ends. Germline assignment: CDR1 SEHNR and CDR2 FQNEAQ (reference sequence). The CDR3 region is CASSLSWVNTEAFF. DNA of the CDR3: TGTGCCAGCAGCCTGTCTTGGGTGAACACTGAAGCTTTCTTT.

On this clone itself: This same CDR3 is encoded by further DNA sequences in the sample. The chain carries TRBV7-9 and TRBJ1-6; no clear D gene. Trimming stripped 2 bases from V and 8 bases from J, with 4 bases between. Per the germline V gene, CDR1 is SEHNR and CDR2 is FQNEAQ (reference sequence). The CDR3 consists of 12 residues. The CDR3 loop is CASSLTDSPLHF. The CDR3 nucleotides are TGTGCCAGCAGCTTAACTGATTCACCCCTCCACTTT.

Points on this clone: At one of its ends the junction is not consistent with the germline gene, which may arise from a read error. The rearrangement links TRBV7-9 to TRBJ1-5; D gene ambiguous. The CDR3 has 12 amino acids. Germline V gene data show CDR1 as SEHNR and CDR2 as FQNEAQ (reference sequence). This CDR3 reads CASSPENQAQHF. CDR3 nucleotides: TGTGCCAGCAGCCCAGAAAATCAGGCCCAGCATTTT. The complete variable domain, with remaining parts taken from reference TRBV7-9 and TRBJ1-5, reads DTGVSQNPRHKITKRGQNVTFRCDPISEHNRLYWYRQTLGQGPEFLTYFQNEAQLEKSRLLSDRFSAERPKGSFSTLEIQRTEQGDSAMYLCASSPENQAQHFGDGTRLSIL.

This chain joins TRBV5-1 and TRBJ2-7; a possible D gene is TRBD1 (6 bases). The length of the CDR3 is 13 residues. Trimming pared 4 bases from V and 4 bases from J, leaving 12 bases between. CDR1 is SGHRS and CDR2 is YFSETQ in the germline V gene. In DNA form, the CDR3 reads TGCGCCAGCAGCATGCGGACAGCATACGAGCAGTACTTC. Its translation: CASSMRTAYEQYF.